The subject of this entry is one T cell receptor (beta chain). The antigen is undetermined. Trimming pared 4 bases from V and 6 bases from J, leaving 16 bases between. This CDR3 has 15 amino acids. The germline V gene has CDR1 MNHNS and CDR2 SASEGT. The protocol was immunoSEQ multiplex PCR, while the TCRdb copy is restricted to in-frame clones and leaves out a portion. The table lists some 45,000 clones, roughly nine tenths of them singletons, with 4.7% in the top ten. The sample belongs to a study of OX40 agonist ivuxolimab in advanced cancers. Turning to the study itself: At doses from 0.01 to 10 mg/kg, patients were given intravenous ivuxolimab every 2 weeks. Study-level findings and limits: A proportion of nonresponders additionally exhibited low normalized T-cell clonal expansion.

The specimen was CD4+ or CD8+ T cells sorted from blood, collected in a trial of the OX40 agonist ivuxolimab. This clonotype was sampled from an adult with an advanced solid tumor such as melanoma, head and neck, liver or kidney cancer. V usage is TRBV6-1 and J usage is TRBJ1-5; possible D gene TRBD1, 6 bases. CDR3 in amino acids: CASSVTKGGSQPQHF. Written as DNA, the CDR3 is TGTGCCAGCAGTGTAACCAAGGGGGGGAGTCAGCCCCAGCATTTT.